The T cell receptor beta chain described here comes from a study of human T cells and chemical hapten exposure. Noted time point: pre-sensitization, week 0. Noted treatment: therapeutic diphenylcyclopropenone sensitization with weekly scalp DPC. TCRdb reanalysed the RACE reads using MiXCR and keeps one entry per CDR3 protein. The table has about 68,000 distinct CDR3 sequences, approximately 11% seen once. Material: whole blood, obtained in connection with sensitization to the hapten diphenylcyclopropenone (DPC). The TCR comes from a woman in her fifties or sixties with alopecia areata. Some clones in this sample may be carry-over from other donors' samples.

In DNA, the CDR3 is TGTGCCAGCAGCCGTTCTACTAGCGGATTGAAGTTCTTC. This codes for CASSRSTSGLKFF. The chain is built from TRBV28 and TRBJ2-1; 8 bases fit TRBD2. The germline gives CDR1 MDHEN, CDR2 SYDVKM. The CDR3 loop spans 13 amino acids. V gave up 6 bases and J gave up 14 bases; unmatched junction bases: 12. The variable domain in full, completed from reference TRBV28 and TRBJ2-1, reads DVKVTQSSRYLVKRTGEKVFLECVQDMDHENMFWYRQDPGLGLRLIYFSYDVKMKEKGDIPEGYSVSREKKERFSLILESASTNQTSMYLCASSRSTSGLKFFGPGTRLTVL.